This is a list of T cell receptor beta chains from one sample in a study of T cells after yellow fever vaccination. Each CDR3 protein is one row after TCRdb ran MiXCR on the 5' RACE reads. Of more than 75,000 distinct CDR3 sequences in the sample, more than 7.5% were seen once. The sample in question was CD8+ T cells not binding an NS4B(214-222) dextramer, sorted from PBMCs, obtained about 2 weeks after the first yellow fever vaccination. The receptors shown here come from a man aged 18 to 29 who received the YFV17D yellow fever vaccine. The CDR3 runs from the conserved cysteine through the conserved F or W. D genes are given only for firm matches. Size is stated for part of the rows, as once, few or many counts, or as a class when the clone is expanded.

CDR3: CASSDSHQETQYF
DNA: TGTGCCAGCAGTGACAGTCATCAAGAGACCCAGTACTTC
V: TRBV2
J: TRBJ2-5
D: -
size: few

CDR3: CASSMRGGRDTGELFF
DNA: TGTGCCAGTAGTATGAGAGGGGGCCGGGACACCGGGGAGCTGTTTTTT
V: TRBV19
J: TRBJ2-2
D: TRBD1
size: many

CDR3: CASSKGGAVYGYTF
DNA: TGTGCCAGCAGCAAGGGGGGAGCGGTTTATGGCTACACCTTC
V: TRBV7-2
J: TRBJ1-2
D: -
size: -

CDR3: CASSRGQEYNEKLFF
DNA: TGTGCCAGCAGCCGCGGGCAGGAGTATAATGAAAAACTGTTTTTT
V: TRBV13
J: TRBJ1-4
D: -
size: few

CDR3: CASSIQGSGGGNEQFF
DNA: TGTGCCAGTAGTATTCAAGGAAGCGGGGGGGGTAATGAGCAGTTCTTC
V: TRBV19
J: TRBJ2-1
D: TRBD2
size: -

CDR3: CASSSLAGGDDEQFF
DNA: TGTGCCAGCAGCTCACTAGCGGGGGGTGACGATGAGCAGTTCTTC
V: TRBV7-6
J: TRBJ2-1
D: TRBD2
size: few

CDR3: CASKPRGSNEQFF
DNA: TGTGCCAGCAAGCCCAGGGGTAGCAATGAGCAGTTCTTC
V: TRBV27
J: TRBJ2-1
D: -
size: -

CDR3: CSVEEGTGYQETQYF
DNA: TGCAGCGTTGAAGAAGGTACAGGGTACCAAGAGACCCAGTACTTC
V: TRBV29-1
J: TRBJ2-5
D: -
size: many

CDR3: CASSQGQGSETQYF
DNA: TGCGCCAGCAGCCAAGGACAGGGGTCGGAGACCCAGTACTTC
V: TRBV4-3
J: TRBJ2-5
D: TRBD1
size: many

CDR3: CASSARQGPNTEAFF
DNA: TGTGCCAGCAGTGCCCGACAGGGACCAAACACTGAAGCTTTCTTT
V: TRBV6-2/TRBV6-3
J: TRBJ1-1
D: TRBD1
size: -

CDR3: CASRFISEGNMETQYF
DNA: TGTGCCAGCAGATTTATTAGCGAGGGGAATATGGAGACCCAGTACTTC
V: TRBV7-2
J: TRBJ2-5
D: -
size: -

CDR3: CASSLSSGEAFF
DNA: TGCGCCAGCAGCCTCAGTAGTGGTGAAGCTTTCTTT
V: TRBV4-3
J: TRBJ1-1
D: -
size: few

CDR3: CAISAPDRGPNEQYF
DNA: TGTGCCATCAGTGCCCCGGACAGGGGGCCCAACGAGCAGTACTTC
V: TRBV10-3
J: TRBJ2-7
D: TRBD1
size: few

CDR3: CAISESAGTSTDTQYF
DNA: TGTGCCATCAGTGAGTCCGCAGGGACTAGCACAGATACGCAGTATTTT
V: TRBV10-3
J: TRBJ2-3
D: -
size: -

CDR3: CASSQGEQGYTQYF
DNA: TGTGCCAGCAGCCAAGGGGAACAGGGTTATACGCAGTATTTT
V: TRBV4-2
J: TRBJ2-3
D: -
size: -

CDR3: CASSWDLYNEQFF
DNA: TGTGCCAGCAGTTGGGACTTGTACAATGAGCAGTTCTTC
V: TRBV5-4
J: TRBJ2-1
D: -
size: few

CDR3: CASSLVGHGKETQYF
DNA: TGTGCCAGCAGCTTAGTGGGTCACGGTAAAGAGACCCAGTACTTC
V: TRBV7-9
J: TRBJ2-5
D: -
size: -

CDR3: CASSLFGSRELFF
DNA: TGTGCCAGCAGTTTATTCGGCTCCCGGGAGCTGTTTTTT
V: TRBV27
J: TRBJ2-2
D: -
size: few